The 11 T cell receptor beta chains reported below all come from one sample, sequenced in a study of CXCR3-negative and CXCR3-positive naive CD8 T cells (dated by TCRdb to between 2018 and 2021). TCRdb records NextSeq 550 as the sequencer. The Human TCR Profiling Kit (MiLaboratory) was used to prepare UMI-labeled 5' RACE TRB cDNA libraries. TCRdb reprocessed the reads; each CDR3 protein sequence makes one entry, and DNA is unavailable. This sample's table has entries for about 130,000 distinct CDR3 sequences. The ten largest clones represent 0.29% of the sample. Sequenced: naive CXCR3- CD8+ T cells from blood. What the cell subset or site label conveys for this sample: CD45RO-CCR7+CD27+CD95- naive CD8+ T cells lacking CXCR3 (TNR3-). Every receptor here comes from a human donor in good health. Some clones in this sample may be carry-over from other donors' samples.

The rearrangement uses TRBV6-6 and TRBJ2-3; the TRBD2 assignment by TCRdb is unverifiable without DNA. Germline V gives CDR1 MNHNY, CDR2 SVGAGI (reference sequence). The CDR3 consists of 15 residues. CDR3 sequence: CASSRTSGGTDTQYF.

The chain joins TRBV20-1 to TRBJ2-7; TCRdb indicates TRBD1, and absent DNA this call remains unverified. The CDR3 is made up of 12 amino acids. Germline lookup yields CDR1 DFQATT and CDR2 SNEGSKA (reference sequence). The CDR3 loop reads CSAGGASYEQYF.

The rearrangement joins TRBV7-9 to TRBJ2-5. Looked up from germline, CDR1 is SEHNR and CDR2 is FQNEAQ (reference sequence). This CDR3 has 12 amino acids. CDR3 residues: CASSFLQETQYF.

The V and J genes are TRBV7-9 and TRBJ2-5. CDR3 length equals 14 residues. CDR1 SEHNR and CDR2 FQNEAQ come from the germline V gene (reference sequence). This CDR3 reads CASSLVVARETQYF.

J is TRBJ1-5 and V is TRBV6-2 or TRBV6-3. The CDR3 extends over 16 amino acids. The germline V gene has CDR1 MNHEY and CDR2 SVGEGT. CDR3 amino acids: CASSSWGGLVDQPQHF.

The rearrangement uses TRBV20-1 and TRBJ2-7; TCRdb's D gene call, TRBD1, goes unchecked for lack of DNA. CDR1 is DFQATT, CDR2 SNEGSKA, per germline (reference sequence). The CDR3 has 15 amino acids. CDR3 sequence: CSAREPTGGADEQYF.

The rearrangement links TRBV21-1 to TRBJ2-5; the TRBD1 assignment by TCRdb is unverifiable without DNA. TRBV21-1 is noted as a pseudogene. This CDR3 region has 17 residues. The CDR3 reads CASSKVLTDRRQETQYF.

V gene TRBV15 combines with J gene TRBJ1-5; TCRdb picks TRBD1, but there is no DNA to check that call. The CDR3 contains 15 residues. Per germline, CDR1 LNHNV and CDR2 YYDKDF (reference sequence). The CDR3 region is CATSSEAGGNQPQHF.

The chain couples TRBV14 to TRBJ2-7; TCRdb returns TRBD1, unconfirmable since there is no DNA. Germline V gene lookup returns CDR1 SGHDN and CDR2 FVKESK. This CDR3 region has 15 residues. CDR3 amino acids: CASSQIEAGGNEQYF.

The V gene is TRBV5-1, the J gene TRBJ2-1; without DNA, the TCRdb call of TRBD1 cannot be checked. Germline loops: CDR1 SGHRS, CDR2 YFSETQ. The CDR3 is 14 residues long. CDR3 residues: CASSLASGYNEQFF.

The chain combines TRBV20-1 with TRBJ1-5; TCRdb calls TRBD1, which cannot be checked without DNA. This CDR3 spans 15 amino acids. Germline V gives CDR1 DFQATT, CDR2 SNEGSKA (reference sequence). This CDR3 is CSAREMTTGYQPQHF.